A single TCR beta chain is shown here with its context. The data were taken from a study of T cell responses to AZD1222 COVID-19 vaccine. Germline V lookup: CDR1 MRHNA, CDR2 SNTAGT. The V gene lost 3 bases and the J gene lost 0 bases, with 5 bases spanning the gap. The length of the CDR3 is 13 residues. Libraries were prepared by immunoSEQ multiplex PCR; TCRdb keeps only in-frame clonotypes and omits some of them. Here the sample spans about 120,000 clones, over 80% being singletons. Here the sequenced sample was peripheral blood, taken on day 0 of AZD1222 vaccination. The sequence derives from an adult in good health. This chain joins TRBV6-4 and TRBJ1-1; D is uncertain. CDR3 sequence: CASSEGMNTEAFF. The CDR3 DNA follows: TGTGCCAGCAGTGAGGGAATGAACACTGAAGCTTTCTTT.